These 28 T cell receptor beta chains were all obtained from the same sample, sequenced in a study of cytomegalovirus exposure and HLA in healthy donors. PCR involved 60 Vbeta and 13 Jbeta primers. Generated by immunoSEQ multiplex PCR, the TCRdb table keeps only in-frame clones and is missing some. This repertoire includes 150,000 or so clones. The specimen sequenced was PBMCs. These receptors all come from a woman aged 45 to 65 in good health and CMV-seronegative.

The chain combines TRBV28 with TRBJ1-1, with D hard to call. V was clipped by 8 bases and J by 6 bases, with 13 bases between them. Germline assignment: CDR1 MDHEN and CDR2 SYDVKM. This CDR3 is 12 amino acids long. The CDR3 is CASVTGIAEAFF. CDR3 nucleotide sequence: TGTGCCAGCGTAACCGGTATTGCTGAAGCTTTCTTT. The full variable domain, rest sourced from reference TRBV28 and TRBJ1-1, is DVKVTQSSRYLVKRTGEKVFLECVQDMDHENMFWYRQDPGLGLRLIYFSYDVKMKEKGDIPEGYSVSREKKERFSLILESASTNQTSMYLCASVTGIAEAFFGQGTRLTVV.

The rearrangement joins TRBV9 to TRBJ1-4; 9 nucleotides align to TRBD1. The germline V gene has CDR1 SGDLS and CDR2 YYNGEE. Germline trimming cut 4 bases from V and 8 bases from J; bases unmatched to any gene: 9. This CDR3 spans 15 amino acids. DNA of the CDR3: TGTGCCAGCAGCAGCCGGGACAGGGTATCAGAAAAACTGTTTTTT. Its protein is CASSSRDRVSEKLFF.

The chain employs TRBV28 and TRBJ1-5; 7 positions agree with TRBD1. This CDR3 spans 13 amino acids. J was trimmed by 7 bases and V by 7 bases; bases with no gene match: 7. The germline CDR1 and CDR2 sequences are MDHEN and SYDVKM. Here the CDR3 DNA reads TGTGCCAGCACCGACACAGGGGCCCAGCCCCAGCATTTT. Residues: CASTDTGAQPQHF.

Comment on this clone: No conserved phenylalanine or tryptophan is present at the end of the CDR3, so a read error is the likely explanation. Here the CDR3 DNA reads TGTGCCAGCAGCGTAGCTACTAGCGGAGCCTACGAGCAGTACCTC. Its translation is CASSVATSGAYEQYL. This chain links TRBV9 with TRBJ2-7, with TRBD2 matching over 8 bases. The ends lost 0 bases at V and 2 bases at J; junction bases unmatched: 4. This CDR3 contains 15 residues. The V gene's germline CDR1 is SGDLS and CDR2 YYNGEE.

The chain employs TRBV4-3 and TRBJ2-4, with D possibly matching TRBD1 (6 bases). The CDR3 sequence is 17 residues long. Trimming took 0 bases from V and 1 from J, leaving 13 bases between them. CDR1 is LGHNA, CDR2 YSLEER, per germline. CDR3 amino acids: CASSQDLTGRAKNIQYF. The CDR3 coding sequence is TGCGCCAGCAGCCAAGATCTGACAGGAAGGGCCAAAAACATTCAGTACTTC.

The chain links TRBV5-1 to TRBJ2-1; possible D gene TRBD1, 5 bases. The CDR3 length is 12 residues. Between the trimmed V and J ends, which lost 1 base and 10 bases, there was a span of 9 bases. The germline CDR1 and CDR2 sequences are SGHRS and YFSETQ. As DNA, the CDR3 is TGCGCCAGCAGCTTGTTGACAGAAGAGCAGTTCTTC. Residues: CASSLLTEEQFF.

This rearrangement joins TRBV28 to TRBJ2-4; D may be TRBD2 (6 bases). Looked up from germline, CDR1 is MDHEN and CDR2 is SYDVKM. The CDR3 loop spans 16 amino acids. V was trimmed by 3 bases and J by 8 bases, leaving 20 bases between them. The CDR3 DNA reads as TGTGCCAGCAGTTTTAACGGAGACATATCGGGGGACATTCAGTACTTC. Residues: CASSFNGDISGDIQYF.

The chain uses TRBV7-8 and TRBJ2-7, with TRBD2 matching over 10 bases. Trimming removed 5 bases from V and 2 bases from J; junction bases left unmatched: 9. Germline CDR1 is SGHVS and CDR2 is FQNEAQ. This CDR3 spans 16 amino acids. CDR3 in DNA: TGTGCCAGCAGCCCGGGGCTAGCGGGGGTTACCTACGAGCAGTACTTC. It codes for CASSPGLAGVTYEQYF.

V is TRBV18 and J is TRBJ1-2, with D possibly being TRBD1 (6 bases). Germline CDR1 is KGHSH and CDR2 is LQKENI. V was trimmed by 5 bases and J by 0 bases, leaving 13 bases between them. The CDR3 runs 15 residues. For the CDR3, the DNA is TGTGCCAGCTCATCAGAGACAGGATCTAACTATGGCTACACCTTC. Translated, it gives CASSSETGSNYGYTF.

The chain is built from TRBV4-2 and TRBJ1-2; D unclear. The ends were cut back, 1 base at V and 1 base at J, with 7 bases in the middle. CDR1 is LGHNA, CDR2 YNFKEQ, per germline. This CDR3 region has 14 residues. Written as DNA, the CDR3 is TGTGCCAGCAGCCAAGTGAACAGTAACTATGGCTACACCTTC. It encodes CASSQVNSNYGYTF.

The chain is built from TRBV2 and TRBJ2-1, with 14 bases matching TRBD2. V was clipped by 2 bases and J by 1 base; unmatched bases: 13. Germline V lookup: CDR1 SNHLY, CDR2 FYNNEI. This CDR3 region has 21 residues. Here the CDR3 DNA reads TGTGCCAGCAGTGAACCAACCCGACGGACTAGCGGGAGGCCTTCCTACAATGAGCAGTTCTTC. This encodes CASSEPTRRTSGRPSYNEQFF.

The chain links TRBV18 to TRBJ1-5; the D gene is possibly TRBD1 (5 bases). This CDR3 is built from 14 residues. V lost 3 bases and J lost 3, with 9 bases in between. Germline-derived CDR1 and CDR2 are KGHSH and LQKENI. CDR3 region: CASSPQGSNQPQHF. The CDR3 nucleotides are TGTGCCAGCTCACCTCAGGGTTCCAATCAGCCCCAGCATTTT. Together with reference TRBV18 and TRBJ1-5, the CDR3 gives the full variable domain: NAGVMQNPRHLVRRRGQEARLRCSPMKGHSHVYWYRQLPEEGLKFMVYLQKENIIDESGMPKERFSAEFPKEGPSILRIQQVVRGDSAAYFCASSPQGSNQPQHFGDGTRLSIL.

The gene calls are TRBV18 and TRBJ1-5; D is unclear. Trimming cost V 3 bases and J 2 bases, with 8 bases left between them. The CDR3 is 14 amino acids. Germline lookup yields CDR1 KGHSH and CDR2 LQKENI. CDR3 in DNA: TGTGCCAGCTCACCTCAAGAGGGCAATCAGCCCCAGCATTTT. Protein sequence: CASSPQEGNQPQHF.

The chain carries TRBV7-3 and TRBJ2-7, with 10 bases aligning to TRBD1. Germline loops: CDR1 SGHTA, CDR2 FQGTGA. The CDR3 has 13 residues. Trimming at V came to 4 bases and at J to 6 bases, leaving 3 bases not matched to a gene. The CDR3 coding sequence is TGTGCCAGCAGCTGGACAGGGGGGAGCGAGCAGTACTTC. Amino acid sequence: CASSWTGGSEQYF.

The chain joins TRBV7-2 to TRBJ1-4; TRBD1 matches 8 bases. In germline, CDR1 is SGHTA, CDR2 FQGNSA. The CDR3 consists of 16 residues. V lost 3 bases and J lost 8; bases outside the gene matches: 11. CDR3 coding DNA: TGTGCCAGCAGCTTTCCCTCCGGGACAGGCGGAGAAAAACTGTTTTTT. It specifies CASSFPSGTGGEKLFF.

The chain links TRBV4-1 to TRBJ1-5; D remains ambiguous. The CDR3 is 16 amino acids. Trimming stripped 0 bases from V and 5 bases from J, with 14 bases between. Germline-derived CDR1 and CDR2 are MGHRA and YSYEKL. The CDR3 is CASSQEGGLTDQPQHF. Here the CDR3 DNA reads TGCGCCAGCAGCCAAGAAGGAGGGCTAACCGATCAGCCCCAGCATTTT.

The CDR3 loop is CASSLRSGTGRGEAFF. The CDR3 DNA reads TGTGCCAGCAGCTTACGGTCGGGGACAGGGAGGGGTGAAGCTTTCTTT. The genes are TRBV11-2 and TRBJ1-1; 9 positions match TRBD1. The CDR3 totals 16 residues. Losses at the gene ends were 2 bases for V and 7 bases for J; bases not matched to a gene: 11. Germline CDR1 and CDR2: SGHAT and FQNNGV.

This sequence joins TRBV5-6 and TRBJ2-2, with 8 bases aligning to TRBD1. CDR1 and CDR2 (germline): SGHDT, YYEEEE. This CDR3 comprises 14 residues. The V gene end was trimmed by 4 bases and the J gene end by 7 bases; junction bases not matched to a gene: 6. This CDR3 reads CASSPGQGVGELFF. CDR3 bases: TGTGCCAGCAGCCCCGGACAGGGTGTCGGGGAGCTGTTTTTT.

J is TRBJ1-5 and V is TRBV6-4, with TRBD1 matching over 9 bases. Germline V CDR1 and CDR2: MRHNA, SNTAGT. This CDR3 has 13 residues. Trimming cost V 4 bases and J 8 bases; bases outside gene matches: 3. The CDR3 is CASSADRGEPQHF. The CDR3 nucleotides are TGTGCCAGCAGTGCGGACAGGGGAGAGCCCCAGCATTTT.

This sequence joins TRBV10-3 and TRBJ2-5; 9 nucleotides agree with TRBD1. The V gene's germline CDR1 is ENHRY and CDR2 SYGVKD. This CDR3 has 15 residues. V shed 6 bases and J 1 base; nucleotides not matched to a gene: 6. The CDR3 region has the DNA TGTGCCATCAGATCCCCGGGACAGGGCCAAGAGACCCAGTACTTC. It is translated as CAIRSPGQGQETQYF.

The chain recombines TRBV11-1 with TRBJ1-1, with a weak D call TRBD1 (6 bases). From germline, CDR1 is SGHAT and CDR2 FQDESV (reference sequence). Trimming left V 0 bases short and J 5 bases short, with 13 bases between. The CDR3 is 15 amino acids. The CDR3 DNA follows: TGTGCCAGCAGCTTAGCCGGCAGGGGCCTAACTGAAGCTTTCTTT. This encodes CASSLAGRGLTEAFF.

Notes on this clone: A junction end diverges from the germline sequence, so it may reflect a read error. CDR3 bases: TGTGCCAGCAGCATAGGGGTAGCGGGAGGACCAAACTTC. It encodes CASSIGVAGGPNF. This rearrangement joins TRBV13 to TRBJ2-7, with 10 bases matching TRBD2. The CDR3 loop spans 13 amino acids. Per germline, CDR1 PRHDT and CDR2 FYEKMQ (reference sequence).

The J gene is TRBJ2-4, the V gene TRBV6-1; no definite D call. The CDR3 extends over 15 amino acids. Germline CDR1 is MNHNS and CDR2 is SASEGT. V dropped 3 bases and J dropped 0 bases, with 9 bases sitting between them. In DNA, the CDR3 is TGTGCCAGCAGTGAGGGCAGTATAGCCAAAAACATTCAGTACTTC. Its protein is CASSEGSIAKNIQYF.

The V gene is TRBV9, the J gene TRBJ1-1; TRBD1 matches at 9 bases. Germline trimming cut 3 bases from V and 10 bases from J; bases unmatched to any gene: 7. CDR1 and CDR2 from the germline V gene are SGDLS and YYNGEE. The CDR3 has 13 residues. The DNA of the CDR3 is TGTGCCAGCAGCGCGGGACAGGGTGATCGAGCTTTCTTT. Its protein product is CASSAGQGDRAFF. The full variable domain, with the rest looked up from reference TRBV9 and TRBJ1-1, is DSGVTQTPKHLITATGQRVTLRCSPRSGDLSVYWYQQSLDQGLQFLIQYYNGEERAKGNILERFSAQQFPDLHSELNLSSLELGDSALYFCASSAGQGDRAFFGQGTRLTVV.

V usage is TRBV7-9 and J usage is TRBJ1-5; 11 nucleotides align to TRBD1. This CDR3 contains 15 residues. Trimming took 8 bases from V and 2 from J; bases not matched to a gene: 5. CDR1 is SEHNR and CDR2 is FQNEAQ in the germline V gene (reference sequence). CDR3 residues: CASGQGADGNQPQHF. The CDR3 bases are TGTGCCAGCGGACAGGGGGCCGACGGCAATCAGCCCCAGCATTTT.

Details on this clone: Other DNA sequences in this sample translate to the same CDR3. CDR3 in amino acids: CASSSGQLNTEAFF. In DNA form, the CDR3 reads TGTGCCAGTAGTTCGGGACAGCTGAACACTGAAGCTTTCTTT. The chain employs TRBV19 and TRBJ1-1; 7 bases align to TRBD1. The ends lost 5 bases at V and 0 bases at J; junction bases unmatched: 3. Germline loops: CDR1 LNHDA, CDR2 SQIVND (reference sequence). The CDR3 is made up of 14 amino acids.

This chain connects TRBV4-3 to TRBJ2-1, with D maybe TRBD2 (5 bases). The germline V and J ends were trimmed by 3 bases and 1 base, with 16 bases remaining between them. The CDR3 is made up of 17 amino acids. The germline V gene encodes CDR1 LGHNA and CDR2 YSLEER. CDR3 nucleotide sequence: TGCGCCAGCAGCCATCCTTACGCTGGAGGTTCCTACAATGAGCAGTTCTTC. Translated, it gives CASSHPYAGGSYNEQFF.

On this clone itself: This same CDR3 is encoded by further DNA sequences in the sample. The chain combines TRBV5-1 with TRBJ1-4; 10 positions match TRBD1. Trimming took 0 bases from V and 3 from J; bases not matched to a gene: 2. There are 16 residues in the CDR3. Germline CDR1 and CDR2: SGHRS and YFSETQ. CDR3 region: CASSLGQGASNEKLFF. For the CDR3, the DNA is TGCGCCAGCAGCTTGGGACAGGGGGCTTCTAATGAAAAACTGTTTTTT. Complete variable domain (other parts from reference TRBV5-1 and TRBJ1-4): KAGVTQTPRYLIKTRGQQVTLSCSPISGHRSVSWYQQTPGQGLQFLFEYFSETQRNKGNFPGRFSGRQFSNSRSEMNVSTLELGDSALYLCASSLGQGASNEKLFFGSGTQLSVL.